The TCR beta chain described here comes from a study of T-cell memory formation after mild COVID-19. Study-wide results and limits: CD4+ clones that contracted lay mainly in CM and EM; CD8+ ones lay in EMRA.

TCRdb redid the calling of the 5' RACE reads with MiXCR, one entry per CDR3 protein. The sample holds 300,000 to 350,000 distinct CDR3 sequences, roughly a fifth seen once. Many counts were recorded for this clonotype. Its antigen is still unknown. The CDR3 consists of 14 residues. Germline V gene lookup returns CDR1 SQVTM and CDR2 ANQGSEA. Trimming at V came to 6 bases and at J to 0 bases, leaving 6 bases not matched to a gene. V is TRBV29-1 and J is TRBJ1-1; 8 positions match TRBD1. The sequence was obtained from a young man who had mild COVID-19 (a few samples of this study predate the infection). Cell type and time point are not known. Input material: PBMCs or a T cell subset sorted from them (not recorded which). DNA of the CDR3: TGCAGCGTCTGGACAGGGTGGATGAACACTGAAGCTTTCTTT. This codes for CSVWTGWMNTEAFF.